This TCR beta chain came from a study of T cell repertoires in cytomegalovirus infection. The wider study: Public TCR beta signatures were indicative of both CMV infection and a matching HLA type. Study conclusions and caveats: CMV carriers having the relevant HLA were flagged by cumulative public TCR beta family frequency.

The CDR3 contains 13 residues. Per the germline V gene, CDR1 is SGHVS and CDR2 is FQNEAQ. The V gene end was trimmed by 1 base and the J gene end by 8 bases; junction bases not matched to a gene: 4. TCRdb ran MiXCR on the reads and lists one entry per CDR3 protein. The table shows 650,000 to 900,000 distinct CDR3 sequences, with under 35% occurring only once. The table lists this clonotype with a few counts. Its specificity is unknown. The input for sequencing was cultured CD8+ T cells from PBMCs, taken from culture after CMV antigen stimulation. The TCR sequence derives from a human donor in good health (CMV status not recorded). Some clones in this sample may be carry-over from other donors' samples. This sequence joins TRBV7-8 and TRBJ1-1; 7 bases fit TRBD1. The CDR3 reads CASSLVRGLEAFF. The CDR3, as DNA: TGTGCCAGCAGCTTAGTTAGGGGGCTGGAAGCTTTCTTT.